This section outlines one TCR beta chain sequence together with its context. Participants had their cohort set by participant-reported clinical history. Repertoires were generated with immunoSEQ multiplex PCR, while TCRdb's copy carries only in-frame clones and drops some. The table has 250,000 or so clones, 85% to 90% seen once; the top ten hold roughly 8.3%. This specimen belongs to a study of blood T cell repertoires in COVID-19. Study information: Collection of acute and convalescent COVID-19 samples took place in the United States, Italy and Spain. In each case, the material was cDNA or gDNA derived from T cells, B-cell-depleted T cells, or PBMCs.

Trimming took 9 bases from V and 0 from J, leaving 14 bases between them. CDR1 and CDR2 (germline): LGHDT, YNNKEL (reference sequence). CDR3 size: 14 residues. This chain connects TRBV3-1 (or the pseudogene TRBV3-2) to TRBJ1-2, with D possibly matching TRBD1 (5 bases). The material sequenced was PBMCs or T cells enriched from blood (not recorded which). The source is a man between 35 and 55 years old who had recovered from COVID-19. CDR3 coding DNA: TGTGCCAGTAATACCAGGGAGGCTAACTATGGCTACACCTTC. Amino acids: CASNTREANYGYTF.